A selection of T cell receptor beta chains follows, all from one sample in a study of blood T cell repertoires in COVID-19. TCRdb's table, derived via immunoSEQ multiplex PCR, lists solely in-frame clones and lacks some. The sample shows some 380,000 clones, approximately 77% of them seen only once. The sequenced sample consisted of peripheral blood. The receptors were gathered from a human donor with acute or convalescent COVID-19. The donor label of this sample is uncertain. The CDR3 runs from the conserved cysteine through the conserved F or W. A D gene is named only where the DNA matches it firmly. Not every row has a clone size; where given, it reads once, few, many or a size class.

.	TRBD2	TRBV5-1	TRBJ2-1	CASSFLAGGFNEQFF	TGCGCCAGCAGCTTTTTAGCGGGAGGTTTCAATGAGCAGTTCTTC
.	.	TRBV15	TRBJ1-1	CATSEGWTGNTEAFF	TGTGCCACCAGCGAGGGATGGACCGGTAACACTGAAGCTTTCTTT
.	.	TRBV6-2/TRBV6-3	TRBJ2-2	CASSIATGYTGELFF	TGTGCCAGCAGTATCGCGACAGGCTACACCGGGGAGCTGTTTTTT
.	.	TRBV19	TRBJ2-2	CASSLDTNTGELFF	TGTGCCAGTAGTCTAGATACGAACACCGGGGAGCTGTTTTTT
.	TRBD1	TRBV7-2	TRBJ1-6	CASSSWTGNNSPLHF	TGTGCCAGCAGCTCCTGGACAGGGAATAATTCACCCCTCCACTTT
.	.	TRBV1	TRBJ1-2	CTSSKGILYGYTF	TGCACCAGCAGCAAGGGGATCCTCTATGGCTACACCTTC
.	.	TRBV6-5	TRBJ1-1	CASSYSGAGSEAFF	TGTGCCAGCAGTTACAGCGGGGCCGGGTCTGAAGCTTTCTTT
.	.	TRBV4-1	TRBJ1-4	CASSQEVAGRSEKLFF	TGCGCCAGCAGCCAAGAGGTCGCGGGGAGGAGTGAAAAACTGTTTTTT
.	TRBD1	TRBV7-9	TRBJ1-1	CASSLTGGFLTNTEAFF	TGTGCCAGCAGCTTAACAGGGGGCTTCCTAACCAACACTGAAGCTTTCTTT
.	.	TRBV2	TRBJ1-1	CASMRENTLNTEAFF	TGTGCCAGCATGAGGGAAAATACTCTGAACACTGAAGCTTTCTTT
.	.	TRBV21-1	TRBJ1-4	CASSKGRTGGEKLFF	TGTGCCAGCAGCAAAGGGAGGACAGGGGGTGAAAAACTGTTTTTT
.	.	TRBV19	TRBJ1-2	CASSTTRGSNYGYTF	TGTGCCAGTAGTACCACCCGGGGATCTAACTATGGCTACACCTTC
.	.	TRBV4-1	TRBJ2-2	CASSQDRGITGELFF	TGCGCCAGCAGCCAAGATCGGGGGATCACCGGGGAGCTGTTTTTT
.	TRBD2	TRBV11-2	TRBJ2-7	CASSLAGGGPIGF	TGTGCCAGCAGCTTAGCCGGGGGGGGGCCCATCGGGTTC
few	TRBD1	TRBV19	TRBJ2-2	CASKRTGQQIGELFF	TGTGCCAGTAAGAGGACAGGGCAACAAATCGGGGAGCTGTTTTTT
.	TRBD2	TRBV6-5	TRBJ2-2	CASSYETSGRTGELFF	TGTGCCAGCAGTTACGAGACTAGCGGGAGAACCGGGGAGCTGTTTTTT
.	TRBD1	TRBV11-2	TRBJ2-7	CASSWTQGTVGYEQYF	TGTGCCAGCAGCTGGACACAGGGGACAGTAGGCTACGAGCAGTACTTC
once	TRBD1	TRBV5-5	TRBJ1-1	CASSRQGATPNTEAFF	TGTGCCAGCAGCAGGCAGGGGGCCACCCCGAACACTGAAGCTTTCTTT
once	.	TRBV12-3/TRBV12-4	TRBJ1-2	CASSPGGIYGYTF	TGTGCCAGCAGCCCCGGAGGGATCTATGGCTACACCTTC
few	TRBD1	TRBV7-8	TRBJ1-1	CASSRTGAEAFF	TGTGCCAGCAGTCGTACAGGGGCTGAAGCTTTCTTT
.	.	TRBV27	TRBJ2-7	CASHPYRDSPYEQYF	TGTGCCAGTCATCCCTACCGGGACTCCCCTTACGAGCAGTACTTC
.	TRBD2	TRBV19	TRBJ2-1	CATLSAGTSGRGKYNEQFF	TGTGCCACCCTTTCGGCGGGGACTAGCGGGAGGGGTAAATACAATGAGCAGTTCTTC
.	.	TRBV6-5	TRBJ1-5	CASRLGGNQPQHF	TGTGCCAGCAGGTTAGGGGGCAATCAGCCCCAGCATTTT
.	TRBD1	TRBV6-6	TRBJ1-2	CASGSTGSVGYTF	TGTGCCAGCGGATCGACAGGGTCTGTGGGCTACACCTTC
.	TRBD1	TRBV4-1	TRBJ1-2	CASSQEGRGLYGYTF	TGCGCCAGCAGCCAAGAGGGCAGGGGGCTCTATGGCTACACCTTC
.	.	TRBV11-2	TRBJ1-1	CASRFTTANTEAFF	TGTGCCAGCAGGTTCACGACAGCCAACACTGAAGCTTTCTTT
.	TRBD1	TRBV2	TRBJ1-2	CASSNRDRVDYGYTF	TGTGCCAGCAGTAATCGGGACAGGGTAGACTATGGCTACACCTTC
.	.	TRBV11-2	TRBJ1-3	CASSNRGGNTIYF	TGTGCCAGCAGCAATAGGGGTGGAAACACCATATATTTT
.	.	TRBV18	TRBJ1-2	CASSPLDYGYTF	TGTGCCAGCTCACCACTAGACTATGGCTACACCTTC
.	TRBD2	TRBV6-5	TRBJ2-1	CASRLAGGAYNEQFF	TGTGCCAGCAGACTAGCGGGGGGTGCGTACAATGAGCAGTTCTTC
.	TRBD2	TRBV27	TRBJ2-1	CASSLGWTSGDGGEQFF	TGTGCCAGCAGTTTGGGATGGACTAGCGGGGATGGGGGTGAGCAGTTCTTC
.	TRBD2	TRBV6-2/TRBV6-3	TRBJ2-1	CASSYGTSGSGGTYNEQFF	TGTGCCAGCAGTTATGGGACTAGCGGGAGCGGGGGGACCTACAATGAGCAGTTCTTC
.	.	TRBV2	TRBJ1-3	CASSTGTISGNTIYF	TGTGCCAGCAGTACAGGGACGATCTCTGGAAACACCATATATTTT
.	TRBD1	TRBV28	TRBJ1-6	CASHVGGIRYNSPLHF	TGTGCCAGCCACGTAGGGGGCATTAGATATAATTCACCCCTCCACTTT
.	.	TRBV24-1	TRBJ1-5	CATSAVGGDQPQHF	TGTGCCACCAGTGCTGTAGGGGGGGACCAGCCCCAGCATTTT
.	TRBD1	TRBV11-2	TRBJ1-6	CASSLVGQGSPLHF	TGTGCCAGCAGCTTAGTCGGACAGGGCTCACCCCTCCACTTT
few	.	TRBV28	TRBJ1-1	CASSLPGRPTEAFF	TGTGCCAGCAGTTTACCTGGCAGGCCCACTGAAGCTTTCTTT
.	.	TRBV7-9	TRBJ1-5	CASSLTGIQPQHF	TGTGCCAGCAGCTTAACAGGGATACAGCCCCAGCATTTT
.	.	TRBV6-1	TRBJ2-3	CASSGQARRGFADTQYF	TGTGCCAGCAGTGGACAGGCAAGAAGAGGGTTTGCAGATACGCAGTATTTT
few	.	TRBV11-2	TRBJ2-1	CASSPSGGLSEQFF	TGTGCCAGCAGCCCCTCCGGGGGTCTCAGTGAGCAGTTCTTC
.	.	TRBV15	TRBJ1-1	CATSRDLAGSTEAFF	TGTGCCACCAGCAGAGATTTGGCGGGCAGCACTGAAGCTTTCTTT
.	TRBD1	TRBV18	TRBJ2-7	CASSPGLGTGPSEQYF	TGTGCCAGCTCACCAGGGTTGGGGACAGGGCCCTCCGAGCAGTACTTC
.	TRBD2	TRBV2	TRBJ2-1	CASSAQAGGPYEQFF	TGTGCCAGCAGTGCCCAAGCGGGAGGGCCCTATGAGCAGTTCTTC
.	.	TRBV19	TRBJ1-4	CASSIERATNEKLFF	TGTGCCAGTAGTATAGAGAGGGCAACTAATGAAAAACTGTTTTTT
.	.	TRBV9	TRBJ1-1	CASSVRTANTEAFF	TGTGCCAGCAGCGTTAGGACAGCTAACACTGAAGCTTTCTTT